This T cell receptor beta chain is from a study of T cells of healthy individuals. This clonotype was detected ten times or more. The CDR3 runs to 14 residues. Trimming shortened V by 4 bases and J by 7 bases, and 17 bases separated the two germline ends. Germline V gene data show CDR1 as SQVTM and CDR2 as ANQGSEA. TCRdb re-called the 5' RACE reads with MiXCR, one entry per CDR3 protein. The profile covers more than 60,000 distinct CDR3 sequences, with around 16% appearing a single time and around 4.7% taken by the ten largest. The receptor was derived from a human donor in good health. The chain combines TRBV29-1 with TRBJ2-1, with D possibly being TRBD1 (7 bases). CDR3 sequence: CSVAPDRRGNEQFF. The CDR3 nucleotides read TGCAGCGTTGCACCGGACAGGAGGGGAAATGAGCAGTTCTTC.